A selection of T cell receptor beta chains follows, all from one sample in a study of blood T cell repertoires in COVID-19. The table came from immunoSEQ multiplex PCR; TCRdb's copy has only in-frame clones and leaves some out. Of approximately 250,000 clones listed, 83% are singletons. Sequences were obtained from peripheral blood. These receptors all stem from a human donor in a cohort sampled during active COVID-19. The CDR3 runs from the conserved cysteine through the conserved F or W. Fields, in order: CDR3 protein, J gene, V gene, clone size. Expanded clones are given a class, and other clones once, few, many or no size at all.

CDR3: CASSFSLAEQYF; J: TRBJ2-7; V: TRBV28; size: .
CDR3: CASMGDRGAEAFF; J: TRBJ1-1; V: TRBV25-1; size: once
CDR3: CASSGSSEGTQYF; J: TRBJ2-5; V: TRBV10-2; size: once
CDR3: CASSPPGQGRYEQFF; J: TRBJ2-1; V: TRBV28; size: .
CDR3: CASSQDAGGNQPQHF; J: TRBJ1-5; V: TRBV3-1/TRBV3-2; size: .
CDR3: CASDAGGFRNEQYF; J: TRBJ2-7; V: TRBV19; size: once
CDR3: CASSVGTGGGDEQFF; J: TRBJ2-1; V: TRBV9; size: .
CDR3: CASRNPRRGLRYGYTF; J: TRBJ1-2; V: TRBV4-1; size: once
CDR3: CASSVRTIGDEQFF; J: TRBJ2-1; V: TRBV9; size: .
CDR3: CASSDQGAGELFF; J: TRBJ2-2; V: TRBV11-2; size: .
CDR3: CASSPSRGSNQPQHF; J: TRBJ1-5; V: TRBV6-5; size: few
CDR3: CASSYSTGGKTNEKLFF; J: TRBJ1-4; V: TRBV6-2/TRBV6-3; size: .
CDR3: CASSLKQGSGNTIYF; J: TRBJ1-3; V: TRBV18; size: few
CDR3: CASTTSGGISGNTIYF; J: TRBJ1-3; V: TRBV9; size: .
CDR3: CASSRQSSGESSYEQYF; J: TRBJ2-7; V: TRBV19; size: .
CDR3: CASSPPNRVPGELFF; J: TRBJ2-2; V: TRBV18; size: .
CDR3: CASSQQTGAVAYNEQFF; J: TRBJ2-1; V: TRBV7-9; size: .
CDR3: CASSLGRKAGTSGSPGELFF; J: TRBJ2-2; V: TRBV7-6; size: few
CDR3: CASSRLAGGNTGELFF; J: TRBJ2-2; V: TRBV5-4; size: .
CDR3: CASSYRGTGDSPLHF; J: TRBJ1-6; V: TRBV13; size: .
CDR3: CASSREGGASYEQYF; J: TRBJ2-7; V: TRBV5-4; size: many
CDR3: CASSRNSGSHSTDTQYF; J: TRBJ2-3; V: TRBV4-2; size: .
CDR3: CASSGGQDNTEAFF; J: TRBJ1-1; V: TRBV9; size: .
CDR3: CASSETGSLSYGYTF; J: TRBJ1-2; V: TRBV6-1; size: few
CDR3: CASTPTGSSGTEAFF; J: TRBJ1-1; V: TRBV6-6; size: .
CDR3: CASSQGGTGRQETQYF; J: TRBJ2-5; V: TRBV4-1; size: .
CDR3: CASSETDTDTQYF; J: TRBJ2-3; V: TRBV10-1; size: .
CDR3: CASSSAGTASYEQYF; J: TRBJ2-7; V: TRBV28; size: once
CDR3: CASSPEAYGYTF; J: TRBJ1-2; V: TRBV18; size: .
CDR3: CASSKDSTTGELFF; J: TRBJ2-2; V: TRBV5-1; size: .
CDR3: CASTGDYGYTF; J: TRBJ1-2; V: TRBV10-2; size: .
CDR3: CASSSGGSGELFF; J: TRBJ2-2; V: TRBV5-6; size: once
CDR3: CASGSGVNTQYF; J: TRBJ2-3; V: TRBV5-4; size: .
CDR3: CASSPQGQGFRETQYF; J: TRBJ2-5; V: TRBV7-9; size: few
CDR3: CASSYTGTSGDEQYF; J: TRBJ2-7; V: TRBV6-5; size: .